Presented here are 22 T cell receptor beta chains from one specimen sequenced in a study of Graves' ophthalmopathy and Graves' hyperthyroidism. The sequenced template was RNA, covering the TCR beta CDR3 region. Second-round multiplex PCR came after first-round RT-PCR with HTBI primers. TCRdb re-derived calls from the multiplex PCR reads in MiXCR, one entry per CDR3 protein. The sample yields approximately 460,000 distinct CDR3 sequences, around an eighth seen once. The specimen sequenced was blood. Receptors originate from a woman in her 30s with Graves' ophthalmopathy.

Concerning this clonotype itself: Given a much more abundant clone one base away, this may be a read error. The V and J genes are TRBV28 and TRBJ2-7; 9 nucleotides line up with TRBD2. Germline V lookup: CDR1 MDHEN, CDR2 SYDVKM. J was trimmed by 2 bases and V by 2 bases; bases with no gene match: 4. The CDR3 sequence is 15 residues long. The CDR3 sequence: CASSLPASGTYEQYF. CDR3 sequence (DNA): TGTGCCAGCAGTTTACCGGCTAGCGGGACCTACGAGCAGTACTTC.

This clonotype was recorded at least ten times. The chain uses TRBV6-1 and TRBJ1-3, with 10 bases identical to TRBD1. The V gene's germline CDR1 is MNHNS and CDR2 SASEGT. The CDR3 totals 17 residues. V shed 4 bases and J 8 bases; nucleotides not matched to a gene: 14. The DNA for the CDR3 is TGTGCCAGCAGTGTCAACCGGGACAGGGGTCTGAGTGACACCATATATTTT. It is translated as CASSVNRDRGLSDTIYF.

This clonotype was seen repeatedly, ten times or more. The genes are TRBV30 and TRBJ2-7; no reliable D call. The V end was cut by 6 bases, the J end by 3 bases, with 12 bases between. Per the germline V gene, CDR1 is GTSNPN and CDR2 is SVGIG (reference sequence). CDR3 size: 12 residues. CDR3 loop: CACGRSNYEQYF. The CDR3 DNA sequence: TGTGCCTGCGGGCGGTCCAACTACGAGCAGTACTTC.

This clonotype was observed many times. V and J are TRBV20-1 and TRBJ1-2, with D possibly TRBD1 on 6 matching bases. The CDR3 contains 14 residues. The germline V gene encodes CDR1 DFQATT and CDR2 SNEGSKA (reference sequence). The V end was cut by 1 base, the J end by 3 bases, with 12 bases between. CDR3 in amino acids: CSARGQAIYYGYTF. In DNA, the CDR3 is TGCAGTGCTAGAGGACAGGCCATTTACTATGGCTACACCTTC.

The table lists this clonotype with many counts. The chain uses TRBV20-1 and TRBJ2-5, with 9 bases identical to TRBD1. The V and J ends lost 8 bases and 1 base, in that order; junction bases with no gene match: 8. This CDR3 has 14 amino acids. Germline CDR1 DFQATT, CDR2 SNEGSKA (reference sequence). CDR3 residues: CSTGTGRFQETQYF. The DNA of the CDR3 is TGCAGTACAGGGACAGGGCGATTCCAAGAGACCCAGTACTTC.

At least ten counts were recorded for this clonotype. The CDR3 bases are TGCGCCAGCAGCCAAAGGTTGGGGACTGAAGCTTTCTTT. Translated, it gives CASSQRLGTEAFF. The chain couples TRBV4-1 to TRBJ1-1; D call uncertain. The V gene lost 2 bases and the J gene lost 5 bases, with 9 bases spanning the gap. The CDR3 is 13 amino acids. Looked up from germline, CDR1 is MGHRA and CDR2 is YSYEKL.

A few counts support this clonotype. This chain joins TRBV6-2 or TRBV6-3 and TRBJ2-7; D is undetermined. The germline gives CDR1 MNHEY, CDR2 SVGEGT. The V gene lost 4 bases and the J gene lost 4 bases, with 5 bases spanning the gap. This CDR3 contains 11 residues. CDR3 bases: TGTGCCAGCAGTTGCGTATACGAGCAGTACTTC. Translating it yields CASSCVYEQYF.

This clonotype was counted at least ten times. CDR3 sequence: CASSLGGIGQPQHF. CDR3 in DNA: TGTGCCAGCAGCTTGGGTGGAATAGGGCAGCCCCAGCATTTT. The chain carries TRBV5-5 and TRBJ1-5; D call uncertain. The ends were cut back, 0 bases at V and 7 bases at J, with 11 bases in the middle. Germline V gene lookup returns CDR1 SGHKS and CDR2 YYEKEE (reference sequence). CDR3 length: 14 amino acids.

This clonotype was picked up many times. The V call is TRBV11-2, the J call TRBJ1-5; the D is unclear. V was shortened by 0 bases and J by 1 base, with 7 bases between the two germline ends. Germline V gene sequence: CDR1 SGHAT, CDR2 FQNNGV. CDR3 length: 15 residues. CDR3 sequence: CASSLEQLSNQPQHF. The CDR3 DNA follows: TGTGCCAGCAGCTTAGAACAGTTAAGCAATCAGCCCCAGCATTTT. Complete variable domain (other parts from reference TRBV11-2 and TRBJ1-5): EAGVAQSPRYKIIEKRQSVAFWCNPISGHATLYWYQQILGQGPKLLIQFQNNGVVDDSQLPKDRFSAERLKGVDSTLKIQPAKLEDSAVYLCASSLEQLSNQPQHFGDGTRLSIL.

This rearrangement joins TRBV6-2 or TRBV6-3 to TRBJ2-1; 7 bases line up with TRBD2. This CDR3 spans 14 amino acids. Germline trimming cut 2 bases from V and 4 bases from J; bases unmatched to any gene: 2. The germline CDR1 and CDR2 sequences are MNHEY and SVGEGT. The chain's CDR3 is CASSYLAEYNEQFF. For the CDR3, the DNA is TGTGCCAGCAGTTACCTAGCGGAGTACAATGAGCAGTTCTTC.

In this sample, this clonotype turned up many times. V and J are TRBV11-2 and TRBJ1-6; 10 bases are a match to TRBD1. In germline, CDR1 is SGHAT, CDR2 FQNNGV. The CDR3 is made up of 15 amino acids. With V trimmed by 5 bases and J by 7 bases, 5 bases remained unmatched. The DNA of the CDR3 is TGTGCCAGCAGCACCGACAGGGGGCGAAATTCACCCCTCCACTTT. Translating it yields CASSTDRGRNSPLHF.

This clonotype was seen ten or more times. The chain employs TRBV19 and TRBJ1-5; a possible D gene is TRBD1 (6 bases). The CDR3 is made up of 15 amino acids. V was shortened by 6 bases and J by 4 bases, with 16 bases between the two germline ends. Germline lookup yields CDR1 LNHDA and CDR2 SQIVND (reference sequence). The CDR3 DNA follows: TGTGCCAGTAGCTCCGACAGGTTTCAAAATCAGCCCCAGCATTTT. Translating it yields CASSSDRFQNQPQHF.

This clonotype was found many times. J is TRBJ1-1 and V is TRBV6-5, with D hard to call. The V and J ends lost 0 bases and 4 bases respectively, with 12 bases between them. The V gene's germline CDR1 is MNHEY and CDR2 SVGAGI. The CDR3 consists of 15 residues. The CDR3 region has the DNA TGTGCCAGCAGTTACTCGTCCGGACGGGCCACTGAAGCTTTCTTT. Its protein product is CASSYSSGRATEAFF.

Ten or more counts support this clonotype. The V gene is TRBV7-9, the J gene TRBJ2-5, with 12 bases identical to TRBD2. Germline trimming cut 7 bases from V and 2 bases from J; bases unmatched to any gene: 8. Germline CDR1 SEHNR, CDR2 FQNEAQ (reference sequence). The CDR3 consists of 16 residues. Written as DNA, the CDR3 is TGTGCCAGCACCCTCACTAGCGGGGGGACACAAGAGACCCAGTACTTC. It yields the protein CASTLTSGGTQETQYF.

This clonotype was seen many times. This chain links TRBV6-5 with TRBJ1-2; the match to TRBD1 covers 10 bases. Germline CDR1 reads MNHEY; CDR2 reads SVGAGI. This CDR3 is built from 15 residues. Germline trimming cut 3 bases from V and 8 bases from J; bases unmatched to any gene: 9. CDR3 coding DNA: TGTGCCAGCAGTTATTCGGACAGGGGGTGGAAGGGCTACACCTTC. It codes for CASSYSDRGWKGYTF.

Regarding this clonotype: This may be a read error: a much more frequent sequence differs by one nucleotide. The gene calls are TRBV28 and TRBJ1-1, with a possible D match to TRBD1 (6 bases). V was clipped by 6 bases and J by 4 bases, with 18 bases between them. The germline gives CDR1 MDHEN, CDR2 SYDVKM. The CDR3 is 15 residues long. CDR3 in DNA: TGTGCCAGCAGGCGAAGCGGGGGGCCGATCACTGAAGCTTTCTTT. It codes for CASRRSGGPITEAFF.

In its sample, this clonotype was seen many times. The genes are TRBV5-4 and TRBJ2-5, with D possibly TRBD2 on 6 matching bases. Germline CDR1 reads SGHNT; CDR2 reads YYREEE (reference sequence). The CDR3 spans 14 residues. Trimming removed 1 base from V and 3 bases from J, with 10 bases in between. CDR3 coding DNA: TGTGCCAGCAGCTTGCGGGGACTCGAAGAGACCCAGTACTTC. This sequence encodes CASSLRGLEETQYF.

Note on this clonotype: This sequence may be a read error, since a much larger clone differs from it by one base. The chain recombines TRBV6-1 with TRBJ2-2; D possibly corresponds to TRBD1 (6 bases). V shed 5 bases and J shed 2 bases, with 12 bases lying between them. Germline V gene data show CDR1 as MNHNS and CDR2 as SASEGT. This CDR3 comprises 15 residues. In DNA form, the CDR3 reads TGTGCCAGCAGTCTCTGGGACACTAACACCGGGGAGCTGTTTTTT. Translating it yields CASSLWDTNTGELFF.

This clonotype showed up just a few times. J is TRBJ2-7 and V is TRBV11-2, with no clear D. Germline lookup yields CDR1 SGHAT and CDR2 FQNNGV. V shed 5 bases and J shed 5 bases, with 10 bases lying between them. This CDR3 contains 12 residues. The CDR3 is CASSPNLDEQYF. In DNA, the CDR3 is TGTGCCAGCAGCCCAAACCTGGACGAGCAGTACTTC.

This clonotype was seen ten or more times. The chain combines TRBV2 with TRBJ2-7; 10 positions agree with TRBD2. Germline V CDR1 and CDR2: SNHLY, FYNNEI. J gave up 3 bases and V 8 bases, and 13 bases lay outside the gene matches. This CDR3 contains 16 residues. The CDR3 loop reads CASSPPLTSGVYEQYF. In DNA form, the CDR3 reads TGTGCCAGCTCACCCCCCCTCACTAGCGGGGTCTACGAGCAGTACTTC.

This clonotype came up many times. The chain has TRBV20-1 and TRBJ1-1, with D perhaps matching TRBD1 (5 bases). V lost 3 bases to trimming and J lost 7 bases, with 9 bases between them. Germline V gene sequence: CDR1 DFQATT, CDR2 SNEGSKA (reference sequence). This CDR3 contains 11 residues. The DNA of the CDR3 is TGCAGTGCTAGTGGCAGGGTTGAAGCTTTCTTT. It codes for CSASGRVEAFF.

This clonotype came up many times. This chain joins TRBV2 and TRBJ2-5; possibly TRBD2 for D (5 bases). CDR3 size: 12 residues. V dropped 6 bases and J dropped 5 bases, with 10 bases sitting between them. Germline CDR1 SNHLY, CDR2 FYNNEI. In DNA form, the CDR3 reads TGTGCCAGCAGGACCCCGGGGGAGACCCAGTACTTC. Amino acids: CASRTPGETQYF.